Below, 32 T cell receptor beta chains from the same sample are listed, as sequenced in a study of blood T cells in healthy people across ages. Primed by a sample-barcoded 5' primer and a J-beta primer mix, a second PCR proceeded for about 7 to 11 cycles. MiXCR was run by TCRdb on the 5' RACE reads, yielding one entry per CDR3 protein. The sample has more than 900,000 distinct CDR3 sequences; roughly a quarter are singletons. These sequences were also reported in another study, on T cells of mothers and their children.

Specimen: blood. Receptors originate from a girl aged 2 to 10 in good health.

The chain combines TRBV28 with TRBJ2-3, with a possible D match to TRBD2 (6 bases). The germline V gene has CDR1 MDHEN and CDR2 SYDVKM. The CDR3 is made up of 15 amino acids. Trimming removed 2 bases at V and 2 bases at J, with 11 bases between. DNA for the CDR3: TGTGCCAGCAGTTTAGGGGGGACGTTCACAGATACGCAGTATTTT. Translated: CASSLGGTFTDTQYF.

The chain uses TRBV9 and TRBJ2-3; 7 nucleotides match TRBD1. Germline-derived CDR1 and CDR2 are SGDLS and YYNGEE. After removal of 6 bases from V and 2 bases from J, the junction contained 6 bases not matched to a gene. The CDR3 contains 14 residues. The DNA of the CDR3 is TGTGCCAGCACCCGGACAGGATCCACAGATACGCAGTATTTT. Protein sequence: CASTRTGSTDTQYF.

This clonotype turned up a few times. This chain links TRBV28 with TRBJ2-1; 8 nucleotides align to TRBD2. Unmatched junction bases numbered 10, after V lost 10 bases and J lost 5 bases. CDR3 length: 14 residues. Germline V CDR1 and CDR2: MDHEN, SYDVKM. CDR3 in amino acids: CAIKPGLENNEQFF. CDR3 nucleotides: TGTGCCATCAAACCGGGACTAGAAAACAATGAGCAGTTCTTC.

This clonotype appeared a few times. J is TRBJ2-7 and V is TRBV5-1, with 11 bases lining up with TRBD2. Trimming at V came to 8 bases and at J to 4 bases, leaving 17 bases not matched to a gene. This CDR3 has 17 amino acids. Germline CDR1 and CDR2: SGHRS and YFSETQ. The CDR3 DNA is TGCGCCAGTTCGACTAGCGGGACCCCCACCGGATTGTACGAGCAGTACTTC. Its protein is CASSTSGTPTGLYEQYF.

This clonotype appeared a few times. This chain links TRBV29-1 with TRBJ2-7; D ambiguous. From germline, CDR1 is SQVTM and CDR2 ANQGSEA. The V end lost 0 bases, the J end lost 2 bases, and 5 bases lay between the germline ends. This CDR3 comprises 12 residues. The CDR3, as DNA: TGCAGCGTTGAAGACAGGCCCTACGAGCAGTACTTC. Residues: CSVEDRPYEQYF.

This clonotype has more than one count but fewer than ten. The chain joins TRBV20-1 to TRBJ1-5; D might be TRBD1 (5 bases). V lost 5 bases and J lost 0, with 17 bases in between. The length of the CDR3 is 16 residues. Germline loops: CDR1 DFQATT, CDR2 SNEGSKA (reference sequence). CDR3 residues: CSAHTGTPYSNQPQHF. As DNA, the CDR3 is TGCAGTGCTCATACAGGTACCCCATATAGCAATCAGCCCCAGCATTTT.

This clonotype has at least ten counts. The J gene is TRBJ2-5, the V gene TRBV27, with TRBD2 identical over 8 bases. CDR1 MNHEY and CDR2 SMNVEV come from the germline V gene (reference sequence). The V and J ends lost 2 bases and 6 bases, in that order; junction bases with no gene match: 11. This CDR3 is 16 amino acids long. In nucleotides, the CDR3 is TGTGCCAGCAGTTTACCGGACGGGGGGGGTAAAAAGACCCAGTACTTC. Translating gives CASSLPDGGGKKTQYF.

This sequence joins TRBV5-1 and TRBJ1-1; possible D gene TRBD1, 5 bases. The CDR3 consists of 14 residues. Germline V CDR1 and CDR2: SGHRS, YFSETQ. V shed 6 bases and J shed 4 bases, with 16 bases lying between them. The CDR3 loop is CASTREGGGTEAFF. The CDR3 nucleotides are TGCGCCAGCACCAGGGAGGGAGGCGGCACTGAAGCTTTCTTT.

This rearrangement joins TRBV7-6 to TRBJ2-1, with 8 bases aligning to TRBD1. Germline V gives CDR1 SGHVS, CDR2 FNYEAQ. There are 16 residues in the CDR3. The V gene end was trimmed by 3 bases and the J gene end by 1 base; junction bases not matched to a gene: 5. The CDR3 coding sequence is TGTGCCAGCAGCTTTGAAGGACAGGGTTCCTACAATGAGCAGTTCTTC. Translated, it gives CASSFEGQGSYNEQFF. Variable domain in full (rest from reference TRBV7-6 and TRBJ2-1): GAGVSQSPRYKVTKRGQDVALRCDPISGHVSLYWYRQALGQGPEFLTYFNYEAQQDKSGLPNDRFSAERPEGSISTLTIQRTEQRDSAMYRCASSFEGQGSYNEQFFGPGTRLTVL.

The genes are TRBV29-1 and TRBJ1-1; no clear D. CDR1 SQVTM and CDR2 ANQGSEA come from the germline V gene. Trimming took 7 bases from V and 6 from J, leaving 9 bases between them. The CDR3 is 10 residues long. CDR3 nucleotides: TGCAGCGCCGTTGGGGCTGAAGCTTTCTTT. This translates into CSAVGAEAFF.

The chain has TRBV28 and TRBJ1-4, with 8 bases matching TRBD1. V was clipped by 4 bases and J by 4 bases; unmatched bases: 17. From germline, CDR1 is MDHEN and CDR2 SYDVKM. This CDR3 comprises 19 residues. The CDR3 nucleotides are TGTGCCAGCAGTTCTGCGACAGGGGCTGCAGGGGCTCTTAATGAAAAACTGTTTTTT. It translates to CASSSATGAAGALNEKLFF. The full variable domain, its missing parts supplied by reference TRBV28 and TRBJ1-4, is DVKVTQSSRYLVKRTGEKVFLECVQDMDHENMFWYRQDPGLGLRLIYFSYDVKMKEKGDIPEGYSVSREKKERFSLILESASTNQTSMYLCASSSATGAAGALNEKLFFGSGTQLSVL.

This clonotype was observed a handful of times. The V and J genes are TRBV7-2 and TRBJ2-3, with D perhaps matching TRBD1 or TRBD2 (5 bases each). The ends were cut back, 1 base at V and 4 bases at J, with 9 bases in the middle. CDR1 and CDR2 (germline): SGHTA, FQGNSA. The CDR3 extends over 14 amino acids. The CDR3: CASSLDWGSDTQYF. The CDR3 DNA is TGTGCCAGCAGCTTAGACTGGGGGTCAGATACGCAGTATTTT.

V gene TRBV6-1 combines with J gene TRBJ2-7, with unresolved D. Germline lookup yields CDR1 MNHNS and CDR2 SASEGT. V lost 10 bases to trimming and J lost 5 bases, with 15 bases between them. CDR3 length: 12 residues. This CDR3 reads CATFPLINEQYF. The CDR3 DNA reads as TGTGCCACCTTCCCGCTAATAAACGAGCAGTACTTC.

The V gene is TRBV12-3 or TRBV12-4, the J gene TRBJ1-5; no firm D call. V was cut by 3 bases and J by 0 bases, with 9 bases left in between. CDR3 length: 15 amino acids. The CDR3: CASSFGYNSNQPQHF. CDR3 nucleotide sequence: TGTGCCAGCAGTTTTGGGTACAATAGCAATCAGCCCCAGCATTTT.

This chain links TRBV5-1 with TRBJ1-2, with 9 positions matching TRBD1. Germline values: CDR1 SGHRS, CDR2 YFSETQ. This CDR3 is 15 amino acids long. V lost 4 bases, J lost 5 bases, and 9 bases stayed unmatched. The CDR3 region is CASSPFRDREYGYTF. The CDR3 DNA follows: TGCGCCAGCAGCCCATTCCGGGACAGGGAGTATGGCTACACCTTC.

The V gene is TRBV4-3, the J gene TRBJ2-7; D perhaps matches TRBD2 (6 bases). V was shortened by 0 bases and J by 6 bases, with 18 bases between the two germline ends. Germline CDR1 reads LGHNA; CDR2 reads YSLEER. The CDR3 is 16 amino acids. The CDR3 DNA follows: TGCGCCAGCAGCCAAGATTGGCCCCTGGTGCGGGGCGAGCAGTACTTC. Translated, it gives CASSQDWPLVRGEQYF.

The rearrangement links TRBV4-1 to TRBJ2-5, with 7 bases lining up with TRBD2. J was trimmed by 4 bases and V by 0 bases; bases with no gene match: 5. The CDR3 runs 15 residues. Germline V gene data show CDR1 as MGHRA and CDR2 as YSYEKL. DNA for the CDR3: TGCGCCAGCAGCCAAGAATGGGCGGGAGCAGAGACCCAGTACTTC. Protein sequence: CASSQEWAGAETQYF.

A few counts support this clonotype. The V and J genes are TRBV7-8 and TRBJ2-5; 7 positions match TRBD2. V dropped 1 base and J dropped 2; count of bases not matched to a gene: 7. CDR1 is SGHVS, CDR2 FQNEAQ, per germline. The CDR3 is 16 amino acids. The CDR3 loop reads CASSLVTASGQETQYF. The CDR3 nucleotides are TGTGCCAGCAGCTTAGTTACGGCTAGCGGACAAGAGACCCAGTACTTC.

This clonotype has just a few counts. The CDR3 region is CASSPLGTSVMGTQYF. DNA of the CDR3: TGCGCCAGCAGCCCTTTGGGGACGTCCGTCATGGGTACGCAGTATTTT. The gene calls are TRBV5-1 and TRBJ2-3; the D call may be TRBD1 or TRBD2 (5 bases each). Germline V CDR1 and CDR2: SGHRS, YFSETQ. This CDR3 is 16 amino acids long. V was shortened by 4 bases and J by 8 bases, with 23 bases between the two germline ends. The full variable domain, completed using reference TRBV5-1 and TRBJ2-3, is KAGVTQTPRYLIKTRGQQVTLSCSPISGHRSVSWYQQTPGQGLQFLFEYFSETQRNKGNFPGRFSGRQFSNSRSEMNVSTLELGDSALYLCASSPLGTSVMGTQYFGPGTRLTVL.

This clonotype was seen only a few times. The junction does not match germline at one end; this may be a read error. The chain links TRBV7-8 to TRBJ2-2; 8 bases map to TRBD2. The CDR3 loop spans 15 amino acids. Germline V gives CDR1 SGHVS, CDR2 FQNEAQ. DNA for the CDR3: TGTGCCTGCAGCTTAGTGCACGGGACTAGCGGGGAGCTGTTTTTT. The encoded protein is CACSLVHGTSGELFF.

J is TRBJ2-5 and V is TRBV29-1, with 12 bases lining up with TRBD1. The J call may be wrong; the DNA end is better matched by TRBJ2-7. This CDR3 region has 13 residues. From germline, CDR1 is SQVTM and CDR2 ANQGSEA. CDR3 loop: CSVPGQGAHEQYF. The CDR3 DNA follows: TGCAGCGTTCCGGGACAGGGGGCCCACGAGCAGTACTTC.

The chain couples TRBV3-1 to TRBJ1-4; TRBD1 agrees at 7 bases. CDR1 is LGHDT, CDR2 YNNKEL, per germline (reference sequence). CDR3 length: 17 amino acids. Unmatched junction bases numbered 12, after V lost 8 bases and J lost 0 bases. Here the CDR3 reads CASGYRGGGSTNEKLFF. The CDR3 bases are TGTGCCAGCGGGTACCGGGGAGGGGGCTCAACTAATGAAAAACTGTTTTTT.

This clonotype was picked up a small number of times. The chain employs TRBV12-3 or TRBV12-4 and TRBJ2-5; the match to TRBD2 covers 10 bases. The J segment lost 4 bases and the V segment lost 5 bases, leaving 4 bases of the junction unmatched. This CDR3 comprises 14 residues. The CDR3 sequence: CASSTSGGAETQYF. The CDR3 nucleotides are TGTGCCAGCAGTACCAGCGGGGGGGCAGAGACCCAGTACTTC.

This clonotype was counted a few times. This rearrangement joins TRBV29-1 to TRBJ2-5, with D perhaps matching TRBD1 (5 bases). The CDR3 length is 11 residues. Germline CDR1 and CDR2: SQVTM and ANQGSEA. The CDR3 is CAWGRQETQYF. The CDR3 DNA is TGCGCCTGGGGCAGGCAGGAGACCCAGTACTTC.

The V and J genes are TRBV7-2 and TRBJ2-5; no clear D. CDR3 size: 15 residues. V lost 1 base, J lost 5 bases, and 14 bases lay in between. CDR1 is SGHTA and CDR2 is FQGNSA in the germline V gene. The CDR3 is CASSLDAQLGETQYF. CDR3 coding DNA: TGTGCCAGCAGCTTAGATGCGCAGTTGGGCGAGACCCAGTACTTC.

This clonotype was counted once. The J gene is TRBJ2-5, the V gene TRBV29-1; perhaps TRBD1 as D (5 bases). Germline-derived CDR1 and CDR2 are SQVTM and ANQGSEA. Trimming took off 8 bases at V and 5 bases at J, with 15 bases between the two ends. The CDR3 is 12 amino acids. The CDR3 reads CSIVWTPETQYF. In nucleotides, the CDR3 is TGCAGCATTGTATGGACACCGGAGACCCAGTACTTC.

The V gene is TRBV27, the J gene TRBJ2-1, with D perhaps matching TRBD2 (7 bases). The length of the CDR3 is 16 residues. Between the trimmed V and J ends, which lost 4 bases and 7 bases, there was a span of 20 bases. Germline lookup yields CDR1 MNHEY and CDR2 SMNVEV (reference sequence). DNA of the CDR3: TGTGCCAGCAGTTCCCCTTTGCGGGGGCTTGGGAATGAGCAGTTCTTC. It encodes CASSSPLRGLGNEQFF.

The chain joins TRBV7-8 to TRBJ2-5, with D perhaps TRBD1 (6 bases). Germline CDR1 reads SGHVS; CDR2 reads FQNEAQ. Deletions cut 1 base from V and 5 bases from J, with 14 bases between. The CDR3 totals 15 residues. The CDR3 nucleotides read TGTGCCAGCAGCTTAGGCCCGGGACAAGAGGAGACCCAGTACTTC. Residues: CASSLGPGQEETQYF.

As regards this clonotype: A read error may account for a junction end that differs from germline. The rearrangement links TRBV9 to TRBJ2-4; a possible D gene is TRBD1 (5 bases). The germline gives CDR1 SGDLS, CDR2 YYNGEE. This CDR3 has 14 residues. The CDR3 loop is CPSSRQTDKNIQYF. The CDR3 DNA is TGTCCCAGCTCGAGACAGACGGACAAAAACATTCAGTACTTC.

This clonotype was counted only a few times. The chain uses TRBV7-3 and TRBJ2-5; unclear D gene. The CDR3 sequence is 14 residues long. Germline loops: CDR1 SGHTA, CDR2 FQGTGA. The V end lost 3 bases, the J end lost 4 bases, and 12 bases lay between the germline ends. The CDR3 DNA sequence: TGTGCCAGCAGCTTTAGTGGTCAGAGAGAGACCCAGTACTTC. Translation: CASSFSGQRETQYF.

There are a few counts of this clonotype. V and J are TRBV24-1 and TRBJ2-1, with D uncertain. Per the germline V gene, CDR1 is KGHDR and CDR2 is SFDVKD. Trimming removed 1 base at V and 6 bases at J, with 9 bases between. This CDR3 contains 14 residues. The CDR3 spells CATSDFGTRNEQFF. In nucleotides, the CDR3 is TGTGCCACCAGTGATTTTGGCACTCGCAATGAGCAGTTCTTC.

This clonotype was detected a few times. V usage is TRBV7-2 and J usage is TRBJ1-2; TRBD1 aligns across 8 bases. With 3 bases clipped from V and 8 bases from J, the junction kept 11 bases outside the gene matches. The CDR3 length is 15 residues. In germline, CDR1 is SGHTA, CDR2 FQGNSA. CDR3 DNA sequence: TGTGCCAGCAGCTTGGGGCAGGGACAGGTCTGGGGCTACACCTTC. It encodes CASSLGQGQVWGYTF.